The 5 T cell receptor beta chains listed next were all sequenced from one sample in a study of tumor and adjacent non-tumor tissue in lung cancer. Three rounds of nested PCR, following a modified ARM-PCR protocol, produced the TCRbeta library. TCRdb independently ran MiXCR on the multiplex PCR reads; one entry per CDR3 protein. This sample carries fewer than 120,000 distinct CDR3 sequences, over 75% of them seen once, and the ten largest clones take approximately 22%. RNA was extracted from bulk tissue without any cell sorting. Sequenced: lung tumor tissue. Receptors originate from a man in his 70s with non-small cell lung cancer.

A word on this clonotype: In this CDR3 the conserved last residue, phenylalanine or tryptophan, is missing, so a read error is likely. The chain carries TRBV4-1 and TRBJ1-1; a possible D gene is TRBD1 (5 bases). V was pared by 4 bases and J by 2 bases, with 11 bases between. CDR1 and CDR2 (germline): MGHRA, YSYEKL. The CDR3 contains 14 residues. The CDR3 DNA sequence: TGCGCCAGCAGCCCCGGGACTGTTAACACTGAAGCTTTCTCT. This codes for CASSPGTVNTEAFS.

About this clonotype: This sequence may be a read error, since a much larger clone differs from it by one base. The chain has TRBV28 and TRBJ1-1; the D is unclear. Per the germline V gene, CDR1 is MDHEN and CDR2 is SYDVKM. V lost 3 bases and J lost 4, with 18 bases in between. This CDR3 region has 16 residues. The CDR3 reads CASSFERSGDGTEAFF. The DNA of the CDR3 is TGTGCCAGCAGTTTCGAACGGTCGGGCGATGGCACTGAAGCTTTCTTT.

J is TRBJ2-7 and V is TRBV4-3; no reliable D call. There are 13 residues in the CDR3. Trimming removed 2 bases at V and 2 bases at J, with 7 bases between. Germline-derived CDR1 and CDR2 are LGHNA and YSLEER. The CDR3 reads CASSQYLPYEQYF. The CDR3, as DNA: TGCGCCAGCAGCCAATATCTGCCCTACGAGCAGTACTTC.

About this clonotype: The junction differs from germline at one of its ends, possibly a read error. The chain uses TRBV12-3 or TRBV12-4 and TRBJ1-1, with D tentatively TRBD1 (6 bases). This CDR3 comprises 13 residues. CDR3 sequence reads: CASSPRGVTEAVF. CDR3 in DNA: TGTGCCAGCAGTCCAAGGGGGGTCACTGAAGCTGTCTTT.

This chain uses TRBV5-4 with TRBJ2-1; 8 bases are shared with TRBD1. CDR1 and CDR2 (germline): SGHNT, YYREEE (reference sequence). The CDR3 has 17 residues. Germline trimming cut 6 bases from V and 11 bases from J; bases unmatched to any gene: 22. CDR3: CASNFNGHRGFPDKQFF. In DNA, the CDR3 is TGTGCCAGCAACTTTAATGGGCACAGGGGGTTCCCCGATAAGCAGTTCTTC.